This TCR beta chain was sequenced in a study of T cells in Graves' hyperthyroidism and ophthalmopathy (dated by TCRdb to between 2019 and 2020). The study in broad terms: Peripheral blood samples were taken at initial diagnosis, before any treatment was given. A discovery cohort of approximately 100 patients, roughly 40 with Graves' ophthalmopathy and 55 to 65 with stable Graves' hyperthyroidism, was used to find distinguishing TCR V-J signatures. Prospective prediction of ophthalmopathy was tested in an independent validation cohort consisting of 18 hyperthyroidism patients and some 17 patients who later progressed to ophthalmopathy. The roughly 91 discovery patients were randomly split 7:3 into training and test sets. The study also compared thyroid tissue and blood T-cell repertoires from a handful of Graves' hyperthyroidism patients. After sampling, hyperthyroidism patients received methimazole starting at 30 mg daily, and ophthalmopathy patients received high-dose intravenous methylprednisolone. The paper reports TCR Vbeta CDR3 sequencing of 130 to 150 peripheral blood samples: some 44 ophthalmopathy, under 80 hyperthyroidism and 17 progressor patients. Broad study findings and their caveats: In validation, the model predicted progression to ophthalmopathy a median of about 6.8 months before onset, with about 64% sensitivity and about 72% specificity. No statistical method was used to fix the sample size in advance, and group allocation was not hidden from the investigators. Most expanded thyroid clonotypes (frequency above 0.001) were also detected in blood, suggesting blood repertoires may reflect thyroid immune responses. Ophthalmopathy was separated from stable hyperthyroidism by a 13 V-J signature model, with approximately 86% sensitivity and 81% to 83% specificity obtained in cross-validation and 80%/75% obtained in testing.

This clonotype occurred many times. Its antigen has not been determined. No base-level quality is on record; no much larger clone is a single base apart. Ophthalmopathy patients had moderately to severely active disease, with a Clinical Activity Score of 3 or more, a NOSPECS grade of 4 or more, and a disease duration of less than 3 months. Exclusion was applied to patients with uncontrolled infections, other autoimmune diseases, pregnancy or lactation. Diagnoses relied on clinical symptoms, serum thyroxine and TRAb, thyroid ultrasound and orbital computed tomography. PBMCs were separated from 10 ml of fresh peripheral blood using Ficoll-Paque density gradient centrifugation. Total RNA was extracted using Trizol reagent, and RNA quality was assessed on an Agilent 2100 Bioanalyzer. The CDR3 spans 12 residues, from the cysteine through the phenylalanine. The sequence is cut down to CDR3 DNA, 36 bases in frame from base 1. CDR1 is given as DFQATT and CDR2 as SNEGSKA, both from the germline V gene (reference sequence). V is shortened by 1 base, J by 3 bases, and the region joining them spans 7 bases.

TCR beta CDR3 regions were amplified from RNA transcripts. The TCR CDR3 was subjected to a first round of RT-PCR using the HTBI primer set and the Qiagen OneStep RT-PCR kit. The libraries were constructed in a second round of multiplex PCR and then size-selected and purified. Libraries were sequenced paired-end with 100 bp reads on an Illumina HiSeq2000. The authors processed their data as follows. SOAPnuke was used to process the raw data, removing reads that contained adapters or uncalled bases, had a mean Phred below 15, or lacked an exact match to the constant primer or identifier. High-quality paired reads were merged using COPE v1.2.5, and each unique nucleotide sequence was defined as a clonotype. MiTCR v1.1 was used to align clonotypes to the IMGT TRBV, TRBD and TRBJ reference segments. Only V-J combinations with frequency above 0.0001, covering approximately 99% of repertoires, were analysed. The TCS score was defined as F50 (clonal expansion) divided by E x V (chaos), with BLOSUM62-based TCRdist calculated between CDR3 peptides within each V-J. Welch's t-statistics and random forest reduced approximately 520 V-J features to 10 to 15, which were used in a naive Bayes classifier (R e1071). The public reads were reprocessed in TCRdb via fastp at Q25 and MiXCR, keeping in-frame beta chains. Identical CDR3 protein sequences are pooled into one entry, listed with their most common genes and DNA. TCRdb, rather than the study authors, made the V and J calls. The sample table lists about 350,000 distinct CDR3 sequences, approximately 14% of them with a count of one. The ten top clones hold roughly 19% of the sample.

Material for sequencing was blood. Recombination connected TRBV20-1 to TRBJ2-7; the D gene is not confidently resolved. The sequence came from a woman aged 55-69 years with Graves' ophthalmopathy. The nucleotides read TGCAGTGCTAGAGTCCCCAGCTACGAGCAGTACTTC. The translation is CSARVPSYEQYF.